The 26 T cell receptor beta chains reported below all come from one sample, sequenced in a study of shared T cell receptors in the human thymus. Measured with immunoSEQ multiplex PCR; TCRdb has only the in-frame clones, and not every one. The sample contains fewer than 700,000 clones, around nine tenths of which appear only once. These data also formed part of another study, on human thymus T cells.

The sample comprised thymocytes. All receptors come from a boy in the first two years of life with a congenital heart defect.

This chain uses TRBV15 with TRBJ2-2; 7 nucleotides agree with TRBD1. J was trimmed by 2 bases and V by 6 bases; bases with no gene match: 6. CDR1 is LNHNV and CDR2 is YYDKDF in the germline V gene (reference sequence). The length of the CDR3 is 15 residues. CDR3 amino acids: CATRGTGVNTGELFF. The DNA for the CDR3 is TGTGCCACCAGAGGTACAGGGGTCAACACCGGGGAGCTGTTTTTT.

The chain carries TRBV28 and TRBJ2-7, with 7 bases lining up with TRBD1. The CDR3 totals 15 residues. Germline assignment: CDR1 MDHEN and CDR2 SYDVKM. With V trimmed by 3 bases and J by 0 bases, 5 bases remained unmatched. For the CDR3, the DNA is TGTGCCAGCAGTTTGGACAGGACCAGCTCCTACGAGCAGTACTTC. This encodes CASSLDRTSSYEQYF.

The J gene is TRBJ1-1, the V gene TRBV7-6; tentatively, D is TRBD1 (6 bases). V dropped 1 base and J dropped 6 bases, with 12 bases sitting between them. Germline V CDR1 and CDR2: SGHVS, FNYEAQ. The CDR3 totals 14 residues. The CDR3: CASSLDRANSEAFF. In DNA form, the CDR3 reads TGTGCCAGCAGCTTAGACAGGGCAAATTCTGAAGCTTTCTTT.

The V call is TRBV7-6, the J call TRBJ1-4, with 7 bases that match TRBD1. Germline V gene lookup returns CDR1 SGHVS and CDR2 FNYEAQ. V gave up 5 bases and J gave up 5 bases; unmatched junction bases: 11. This CDR3 is built from 16 residues. The CDR3 DNA is TGTGCCAGCAGCCCTGGTCGGGCAGGGGGGAATGAAAAACTGTTTTTT. Protein product: CASSPGRAGGNEKLFF.

This clone was counted a single time. CDR3: CASSTTSGKYNEQFF. The CDR3 nucleotides are TGTGCCAGCAGCACTACTAGCGGGAAGTACAATGAGCAGTTCTTC. This chain connects TRBV7-6 to TRBJ2-1, with TRBD2 matching 10 bases. In germline, CDR1 is SGHVS, CDR2 FNYEAQ. CDR3 size: 15 residues. The junction had 5 bases not matched to a gene; V was cut back by 5 bases and J by 4 bases.

This sequence joins TRBV7-9 and TRBJ2-1, with D perhaps matching TRBD1 (6 bases). The germline V gene has CDR1 SEHNR and CDR2 FQNEAQ (reference sequence). Between the trimmed V and J ends, which lost 5 bases and 8 bases, there was a span of 10 bases. CDR3 length: 12 amino acids. CDR3 coding DNA: TGTGCCAGCAGCCACAGGGTCGATGAGCAGTTCTTC. Protein product: CASSHRVDEQFF. The full variable domain, with the rest looked up from reference TRBV7-9 and TRBJ2-1, is DTGVSQNPRHKITKRGQNVTFRCDPISEHNRLYWYRQTLGQGPEFLTYFQNEAQLEKSRLLSDRFSAERPKGSFSTLEIQRTEQGDSAMYLCASSHRVDEQFFGPGTRLTVL.

This chain joins TRBV4-2 and TRBJ2-1; maybe TRBD1 (5 bases). Trimming removed 0 bases from V and 14 bases from J, with 20 bases in between. From germline, CDR1 is LGHNA and CDR2 YNFKEQ. The CDR3 runs to 15 residues. The CDR3 reads CASSQDEAGQSPKFF. CDR3 in DNA: TGTGCCAGCAGCCAAGACGAGGCAGGGCAGAGTCCGAAGTTCTTC.

CDR3 protein: CAISGRQGGHGELFF. CDR3 nucleotide sequence: TGTGCCATCAGCGGTCGTCAGGGGGGTCACGGGGAGCTGTTTTTT. The chain is built from TRBV10-3 and TRBJ2-2; a possible D gene is TRBD1 (7 bases). The CDR3 has 15 amino acids. V lost 6 bases and J lost 7, with 18 bases in between. CDR1 is ENHRY, CDR2 SYGVKD, per germline.

V usage is TRBV4-3 and J usage is TRBJ2-1; 14 nucleotides agree with TRBD2. CDR1 is LGHNA and CDR2 is YSLEER in the germline V gene. CDR3 length equals 16 residues. Trimming cost V 4 bases and J 8 bases; bases outside gene matches: 7. The CDR3: CASSLTSGRAGHEQFF. DNA for the CDR3: TGCGCCAGCAGCCTGACTAGCGGGAGGGCCGGTCATGAGCAGTTCTTC.

The rearrangement joins TRBV6-6 to TRBJ1-5, with D perhaps matching TRBD1 (5 bases). Trimming took 6 bases from V and 10 from J, leaving 13 bases between them. The CDR3 is made up of 12 amino acids. Germline V gene data show CDR1 as MNHNY and CDR2 as SVGAGI (reference sequence). CDR3 residues: CASRGGVPPQHF. CDR3 in DNA: TGTGCCAGCAGGGGAGGGGTGCCCCCCCAGCATTTT.

J is TRBJ2-7 and V is TRBV27; 10 bases agree with TRBD2. The junction had 5 bases not matched to a gene; V was cut back by 2 bases and J by 4 bases. Germline V gene lookup returns CDR1 MNHEY and CDR2 SMNVEV (reference sequence). CDR3 length equals 15 residues. The chain's CDR3 is CASSLSQTSGYEQYF. The CDR3 bases are TGTGCCAGCAGTTTAAGCCAGACTAGCGGGTACGAGCAGTACTTC.

V gene TRBV7-6 combines with J gene TRBJ2-2, with 10 positions matching TRBD2. J gave up 5 bases and V 0 bases, and 9 bases lay outside the gene matches. Looked up from germline, CDR1 is SGHVS and CDR2 is FNYEAQ. This CDR3 is 18 amino acids long. The CDR3 here is CASSLAGASGRGTGELFF. CDR3 DNA sequence: TGTGCCAGCAGCTTAGCGGGGGCTAGCGGGAGAGGAACCGGGGAGCTGTTTTTT. The full variable domain, its missing parts supplied by reference TRBV7-6 and TRBJ2-2, is GAGVSQSPRYKVTKRGQDVALRCDPISGHVSLYWYRQALGQGPEFLTYFNYEAQQDKSGLPNDRFSAERPEGSISTLTIQRTEQRDSAMYRCASSLAGASGRGTGELFFGEGSRLTVL.

The rearrangement uses TRBV21-1 and TRBJ2-3; the table calls TRBD2, which could not be checked here. TRBV21-1 is reported as a pseudogene. This CDR3 region has 18 residues. The CDR3 protein is CASYPREESGLGEDTQYF. Written as DNA, the CDR3 is TGTGCCAGCTACCCTAGGGAGGAGAGCGGGCTAGGGGAAGATACGCAGTATTTT.

The chain joins TRBV5-4 to TRBJ2-7, with D possibly being TRBD1 (7 bases). The CDR3 extends over 16 amino acids. Germline V gene sequence: CDR1 SGHNT, CDR2 YYREEE (reference sequence). V gave up 4 bases and J gave up 5 bases, with 22 bases separating them. CDR3 region: CASSPGGLAETNEQYF. DNA for the CDR3: TGTGCCAGCAGCCCAGGGGGGCTAGCTGAGACTAACGAGCAGTACTTC.

This chain links TRBV14 with TRBJ1-4, with 7 bases fitting TRBD1. The CDR3 contains 18 residues. The V and J ends lost 0 bases and 8 bases, in that order; junction bases with no gene match: 15. CDR1 is SGHDN and CDR2 is FVKESK in the germline V gene. CDR3 in DNA: TGTGCCAGCAGCCAAGAGCCTGAACAGGGGATGGAGTACGAAAAACTGTTTTTT. Its translation is CASSQEPEQGMEYEKLFF.

This chain joins TRBV12-5 and TRBJ2-7, with 7 bases that match TRBD1. This CDR3 has 16 amino acids. The V and J ends lost 3 bases and 2 bases, in that order; junction bases with no gene match: 10. Per germline, CDR1 LGHNT and CDR2 FRNRAP. CDR3 DNA sequence: TGTGCTAGTGGTTTCTGGGGTGACAGGGCCCCCTACGAGCAGTACTTC. Encoded protein: CASGFWGDRAPYEQYF.

This chain connects TRBV10-3 to TRBJ2-5; D possibly corresponds to TRBD1 (5 bases). Trimming cost V 3 bases and J 4 bases, with 12 bases left between them. CDR1 ENHRY and CDR2 SYGVKD come from the germline V gene. The CDR3 spans 14 residues. The CDR3 here is CAISDMDTAETQYF. DNA for the CDR3: TGTGCCATCAGTGACATGGACACGGCAGAGACCCAGTACTTC.

V usage is TRBV10-3 and J usage is TRBJ2-7, with 9 bases matching TRBD1. The germline CDR1 and CDR2 sequences are ENHRY and SYGVKD. This CDR3 is 13 amino acids long. V lost 6 bases and J lost 2; bases outside the gene matches: 2. The CDR3 here is CAISRDRAYEQYF. For the CDR3, the DNA is TGTGCCATCAGCCGGGACAGGGCCTACGAGCAGTACTTC.

This chain uses TRBV30 with TRBJ2-7; 14 bases align to TRBD2. The V gene's germline CDR1 is GTSNPN and CDR2 SVGIG (reference sequence). There are 16 residues in the CDR3. V shed 4 bases, J shed 5 bases, and the junction held 10 bases outside the gene matches. This CDR3 reads CAWTPGGLAGVNEQYF. The DNA of the CDR3 is TGTGCCTGGACCCCTGGGGGACTAGCGGGAGTTAACGAGCAGTACTTC.

The table lists this clone with a count of one. CDR3 in DNA: TGTGTCAGAAGCTTAGGGCGGGGGACCCAAGAGACCCAGTACTTC. This encodes CVRSLGRGTQETQYF. The rearrangement joins TRBV7-5 to TRBJ2-5; TRBD2, as called in the table, went unchecked against the DNA. TRBV7-5 is noted as a pseudogene. The CDR3 has 15 amino acids.

The chain uses TRBV28 and TRBJ1-4; 8 bases agree with TRBD1. Germline trimming cut 6 bases from V and 8 bases from J; bases unmatched to any gene: 8. The CDR3 runs to 14 residues. From germline, CDR1 is MDHEN and CDR2 SYDVKM. The CDR3 is CASREDRAYEKLFF. CDR3 coding DNA: TGTGCCAGCAGGGAGGACAGGGCCTACGAAAAACTGTTTTTT.

CDR3 sequence (DNA): TGTGCCAGTAGTATCCGGTCGACAGGGCCTAACTATGGCTACACCTTC. Residues: CASSIRSTGPNYGYTF. The chain couples TRBV19 to TRBJ1-2; 7 positions agree with TRBD1. The germline V gene has CDR1 LNHDA and CDR2 SQIVND (reference sequence). The junction had 7 bases not matched to a gene; V was cut back by 3 bases and J by 0 bases. The CDR3 loop spans 16 amino acids.

The sample holds a few counts of this clone. V is TRBV11-2 and J is TRBJ2-3, with 8 bases fitting TRBD1. V was clipped by 5 bases and J by 2 bases; unmatched bases: 6. The CDR3 totals 15 residues. Germline V gene lookup returns CDR1 SGHAT and CDR2 FQNNGV. CDR3 bases: TGTGCCAGCAGCCCTGAACAGGGGGTCACAGATACGCAGTATTTT. Its protein product is CASSPEQGVTDTQYF.

The V call is TRBV25-1, the J call TRBJ1-3; D gene ambiguous. This CDR3 is 16 amino acids long. Germline-derived CDR1 and CDR2 are MGHDK and SYGVNS. V was trimmed by 0 bases and J by 10 bases, leaving 19 bases between them. CDR3 nucleotide sequence: TGTGCCAGCAGTGAATATATGTTACTTGGCGCGGTAACCATATATTTT. Translation: CASSEYMLLGAVTIYF. Looking up the rest from reference TRBV25-1 and TRBJ1-3 gives the full variable domain: EADIYQTPRYLVIGTGKKITLECSQTMGHDKMYWYQQDPGMELHLIHYSYGVNSTEKGDLSSESTVSRIRTEHFPLTLESARPSHTSQYLCASSEYMLLGAVTIYFGEGSWLTVV.

V usage is TRBV30 and J usage is TRBJ1-5; D remains ambiguous. CDR3 size: 15 residues. The germline V and J ends were trimmed by 0 bases and 2 bases, with 11 bases remaining between them. Germline V gene data show CDR1 as GTSNPN and CDR2 as SVGIG (reference sequence). DNA for the CDR3: TGTGCCTGGAGTGTTGAGGGCCCGGGCAATCAGCCCCAGCATTTT. It encodes CAWSVEGPGNQPQHF.

This chain uses TRBV29-1 with TRBJ2-3, with D uncertain. This CDR3 is built from 11 residues. Trimming stripped 4 bases from V and 4 bases from J, with 6 bases between. The V gene's germline CDR1 is SQVTM and CDR2 ANQGSEA. The CDR3 sequence is CSVAGPDTQYF. The DNA for the CDR3 is TGCAGCGTTGCCGGTCCAGATACGCAGTATTTT.